Detailed here is one T cell receptor beta chain. The antigen is not known. V dropped 4 bases and J dropped 2; count of bases not matched to a gene: 10. The germline V gene encodes CDR1 SGHRS and CDR2 YFSETQ. This CDR3 contains 16 residues. This entry comes from a study of cytomegalovirus exposure and HLA in healthy donors. PCR involved 60 Vbeta and 13 Jbeta primers. Profiling relied on immunoSEQ multiplex PCR, and the TCRdb table lists in-frame clones only, not all of them. Among about 200,000 clones listed, more than 65% were seen once. Study conclusions and caveats: Generally TCR sequences proved uncommon, though certain public TCRs appeared in numerous donors. Sequencing had likely introduced a cluster of highly shared sequence variants as an artifact. Researchers reported from a later analysis that most CMV-associated TCR beta chains appeared HLA-restricted. Available immune exposure information covered CMV serostatus only.

The gene calls are TRBV5-1 and TRBJ1-1, with TRBD1 matching over 8 bases. Sequencing was done on a sample of PBMCs. The origin of this receptor is a woman in her twenties or thirties in good health and CMV-seronegative. CDR3 DNA sequence: TGCGCCAGCAGCCCTAGGACAGGGAAGATAAACACTGAAGCTTTCTTT. The encoded protein is CASSPRTGKINTEAFF. Drawing the rest from reference TRBV5-1 and TRBJ1-1, the complete variable domain is KAGVTQTPRYLIKTRGQQVTLSCSPISGHRSVSWYQQTPGQGLQFLFEYFSETQRNKGNFPGRFSGRQFSNSRSEMNVSTLELGDSALYLCASSPRTGKINTEAFFGQGTRLTVV.